This TCR beta chain was recovered during a study of blood T cells in healthy people across ages. This clonotype appeared a few times. Sample-barcoded 5' priming and a J-beta primer mix drove a second PCR of roughly 7 to 11 cycles. TCRdb re-analysed the 5' RACE reads in MiXCR, keeping a single row per CDR3 protein. The data contain roughly 1,500,000 distinct CDR3 sequences, 35% to 45% of them singletons. V was pared by 5 bases and J by 3 bases, with 14 bases between. This CDR3 has 14 residues. Germline lookup yields CDR1 SGHAT and CDR2 FQNNGV. This clonotype was sampled from a woman aged 18 to 35 in good health. The chain couples TRBV11-2 to TRBJ2-7, with D possibly being TRBD2 (6 bases). The sample taken for sequencing was blood. CDR3 in DNA: TGTGCCAGCAGCCCTACTAGCTTAGGCTACGAGCAGTACTTC. Amino acid sequence: CASSPTSLGYEQYF.